This TCR beta chain was observed in a study of shared clonotypes between healthy human individuals. Overall study results and limits: The researchers took only blood, and tissue repertoires probably look different.

Comments on this clone: Its antigen is undetermined.

Using about 220 ng DNA, 30,000 to 35,000 T cell genomes, the sorted-subset replicate PCRs were run. Assay used: immunoSEQ multiplex PCR; TCRdb lists only in-frame clones, some missing. The table has millions of clones, over 85% seen once. The sample taken for sequencing was naive CD4+ T cells sorted from blood. Indicated subset: CD45RA+ positively selected. This receptor was identified in a young man in good health.

The CDR3 nucleotides are TGTGCCAGCGGGGGAGGGCCCCATTACTACGAGCAGTACTTC. Residues: CASGGGPHYYEQYF. The V and J genes are TRBV7-9 and TRBJ2-7, with 7 bases fitting TRBD2. This CDR3 region has 14 residues. CDR1 and CDR2 from the germline V gene are SEHNR and FQNEAQ (reference sequence). The V gene end was trimmed by 8 bases and the J gene end by 3 bases; junction bases not matched to a gene: 10.